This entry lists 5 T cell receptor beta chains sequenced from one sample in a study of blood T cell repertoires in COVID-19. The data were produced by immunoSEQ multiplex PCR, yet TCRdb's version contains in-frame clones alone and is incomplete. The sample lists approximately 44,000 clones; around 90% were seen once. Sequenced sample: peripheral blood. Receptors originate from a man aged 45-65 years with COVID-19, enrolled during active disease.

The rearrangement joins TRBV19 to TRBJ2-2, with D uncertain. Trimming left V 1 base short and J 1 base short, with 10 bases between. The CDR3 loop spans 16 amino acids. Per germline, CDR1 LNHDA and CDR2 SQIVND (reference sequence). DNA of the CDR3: TGTGCCAGTAGTATAGTGGCCACCCGGAACACCGGGGAGCTGTTTTTT. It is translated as CASSIVATRNTGELFF.

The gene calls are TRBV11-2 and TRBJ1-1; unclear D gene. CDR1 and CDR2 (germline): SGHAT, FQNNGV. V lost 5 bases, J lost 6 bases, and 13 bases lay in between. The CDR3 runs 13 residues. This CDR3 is CASSLSSFSEAFF. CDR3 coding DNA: TGTGCCAGCAGCCTTTCTTCGTTCTCTGAAGCTTTCTTT.

The CDR3 spells CASSSGPEQGRPQHF. For the CDR3, the DNA is TGCGCCAGCAGCTCTGGACCCGAACAGGGTCGGCCCCAGCATTTT. The chain is built from TRBV5-1 and TRBJ1-5; D possibly corresponds to TRBD1 (6 bases). The CDR3 loop spans 15 amino acids. Trimming left V 3 bases short and J 9 bases short, with 19 bases between. Per the germline V gene, CDR1 is SGHRS and CDR2 is YFSETQ.

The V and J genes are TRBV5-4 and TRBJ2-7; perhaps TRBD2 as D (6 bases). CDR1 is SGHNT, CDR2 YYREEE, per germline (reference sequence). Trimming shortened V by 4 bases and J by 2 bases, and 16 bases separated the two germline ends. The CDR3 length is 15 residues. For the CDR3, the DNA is TGTGCCAGCAGCCCCCAGGAGGGCCCAACCTACGAGCAGTACTTC. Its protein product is CASSPQEGPTYEQYF.

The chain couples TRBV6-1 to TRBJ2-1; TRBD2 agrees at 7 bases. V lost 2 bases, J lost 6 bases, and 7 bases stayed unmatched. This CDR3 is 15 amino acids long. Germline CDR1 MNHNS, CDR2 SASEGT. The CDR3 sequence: CASSEPREYSNEQFF. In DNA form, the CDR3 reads TGTGCCAGCAGTGAACCGCGGGAGTACTCCAATGAGCAGTTCTTC.